These T cell receptor beta chains were read from a single sample in a study of human T cells and chemical hapten exposure. TCRdb fed the RACE reads into MiXCR, producing one record per CDR3 protein. The sample comprises 150,000 to 200,000 distinct CDR3 sequences, 25% to 30% of which are singletons, and roughly 2.2% rests with the top ten. Source: whole blood, taken in connection with sensitization to the hapten diphenylcyclopropenone (DPC). These receptor sequences come from a woman between 18 and 29 years old with alopecia areata. Some clones in this sample may be carry-over from other donors' samples. Each CDR3 is given with its conserved first and last residue. Fields, in order: V gene, J gene, clone size, CDR3 length, CDR3 protein. Clone size is stated in some rows and not others, as once, few, many or a class when expanded.

v_call: TRBV10-3
j_call: TRBJ1-4
clone_size: few
cdr3_length: 14
cdr3_aa: CAISGQAINEKLFF

v_call: TRBV7-8
j_call: TRBJ2-7
clone_size: many
cdr3_length: 13
cdr3_aa: CASRSSETYEQYF

v_call: TRBV12-3/TRBV12-4
j_call: TRBJ2-7
clone_size: -
cdr3_length: 17
cdr3_aa: CASSPMGRGDLCCEQYF

v_call: TRBV29-1
j_call: TRBJ2-7
clone_size: -
cdr3_length: 15
cdr3_aa: CSVTPGTGTHYEQYF

v_call: TRBV9
j_call: TRBJ2-7
clone_size: many
cdr3_length: 12
cdr3_aa: CASSPPSYEQYF

v_call: TRBV18
j_call: TRBJ2-7
clone_size: -
cdr3_length: 16
cdr3_aa: CASSPLPFVDWAEQYF

v_call: TRBV18
j_call: TRBJ1-1
clone_size: -
cdr3_length: 12
cdr3_aa: CASSHETGKAFF

v_call: TRBV4-3
j_call: TRBJ1-1
clone_size: few
cdr3_length: 13
cdr3_aa: CASSLRGETEAFF

v_call: TRBV9
j_call: TRBJ2-3
clone_size: -
cdr3_length: 14
cdr3_aa: CASSSAGAGDTQYF

v_call: TRBV12-3/TRBV12-4
j_call: TRBJ2-1
clone_size: few
cdr3_length: 15
cdr3_aa: CASSLGGRGDNEQFF

v_call: TRBV5-1
j_call: TRBJ1-2
clone_size: many
cdr3_length: 14
cdr3_aa: CASSLDRGGYGYTF

v_call: TRBV9
j_call: TRBJ2-5
clone_size: -
cdr3_length: 16
cdr3_aa: CASSAKTRDFQETQYF

v_call: TRBV27
j_call: TRBJ1-5
clone_size: -
cdr3_length: 15
cdr3_aa: CASSSGFYSNQPQHF

v_call: TRBV15
j_call: TRBJ2-7
clone_size: few
cdr3_length: 13
cdr3_aa: CATSRDFSYEQYF

v_call: TRBV5-1
j_call: TRBJ1-2
clone_size: few
cdr3_length: 14
cdr3_aa: CASSYYRGKDGYTF

v_call: TRBV7-6
j_call: TRBJ2-7
clone_size: -
cdr3_length: 14
cdr3_aa: CASSLVAGGGEQYF

v_call: TRBV20-1
j_call: TRBJ2-3
clone_size: few
cdr3_length: 17
cdr3_aa: CSARAPPGTSSTDTQYF

v_call: TRBV9
j_call: TRBJ2-3
clone_size: many
cdr3_length: 12
cdr3_aa: CASSVGTDTQYF

v_call: TRBV6-5
j_call: TRBJ1-1
clone_size: few
cdr3_length: 16
cdr3_aa: CASSYSGQGANTEAFF

v_call: TRBV7-2
j_call: TRBJ1-4
clone_size: -
cdr3_length: 16
cdr3_aa: CASSLDGGQFNEKLFF

v_call: TRBV5-1
j_call: TRBJ2-3
clone_size: -
cdr3_length: 15
cdr3_aa: CASSLVTSGRYTQYF

v_call: TRBV29-1
j_call: TRBJ2-2
clone_size: few
cdr3_length: 11
cdr3_aa: CSVEEVGELFF

v_call: TRBV29-1
j_call: TRBJ1-1
clone_size: many
cdr3_length: 11
cdr3_aa: CSVREGSEAFF

v_call: TRBV7-2
j_call: TRBJ2-5
clone_size: -
cdr3_length: 14
cdr3_aa: CASSLATGPETQYF

v_call: TRBV10-3
j_call: TRBJ2-3
clone_size: -
cdr3_length: 15
cdr3_aa: CAISASGGSTDTQYF

v_call: TRBV29-1
j_call: TRBJ2-1
clone_size: -
cdr3_length: 17
cdr3_aa: CSVDFIIRPELYNEQFF

v_call: TRBV2
j_call: TRBJ2-1
clone_size: -
cdr3_length: 14
cdr3_aa: CASTRAGPINEQFF

v_call: TRBV4-3
j_call: TRBJ1-1
clone_size: few
cdr3_length: 14
cdr3_aa: CASNKDRGNTEAFF

v_call: TRBV27
j_call: TRBJ2-1
clone_size: few
cdr3_length: 13
cdr3_aa: CASKEGGVDEQFF

v_call: TRBV4-1
j_call: TRBJ1-4
clone_size: many
cdr3_length: 14
cdr3_aa: CASSREGPSTKLFF

v_call: TRBV7-2
j_call: TRBJ2-1
clone_size: -
cdr3_length: 16
cdr3_aa: CASSQTAAGGFYEQFF

v_call: TRBV7-8
j_call: TRBJ1-1
clone_size: -
cdr3_length: 16
cdr3_aa: CASSLGSAGQNTEAFF

v_call: TRBV5-6
j_call: TRBJ2-1
clone_size: many
cdr3_length: 15
cdr3_aa: CASSSAGAPGNEQFF

v_call: TRBV2
j_call: TRBJ2-3
clone_size: -
cdr3_length: 15
cdr3_aa: CASRLGQGLGDTQYF

v_call: TRBV27
j_call: TRBJ1-5
clone_size: few
cdr3_length: 15
cdr3_aa: CASSLGTPGNQPQHF

v_call: TRBV6-6
j_call: TRBJ1-1
clone_size: few
cdr3_length: 15
cdr3_aa: CASSLTGTANTEAFF

v_call: TRBV4-1
j_call: TRBJ2-7
clone_size: -
cdr3_length: 16
cdr3_aa: CASSQGLAGRSYEQYF

v_call: TRBV7-2
j_call: TRBJ2-1
clone_size: -
cdr3_length: 15
cdr3_aa: CASSLVQDSYNEQFF

v_call: TRBV20-1
j_call: TRBJ1-2
clone_size: -
cdr3_length: 15
cdr3_aa: CSVPRSAAPNYGYTF

v_call: TRBV4-2
j_call: TRBJ2-7
clone_size: -
cdr3_length: 16
cdr3_aa: CASSQDEERPSYEQYF

v_call: TRBV5-1
j_call: TRBJ2-7
clone_size: few
cdr3_length: 14
cdr3_aa: CASSAGGESYEQYF

v_call: TRBV4-3
j_call: TRBJ1-4
clone_size: -
cdr3_length: 15
cdr3_aa: CASSQERQGWEKLFF

v_call: TRBV18
j_call: TRBJ2-5
clone_size: few
cdr3_length: 14
cdr3_aa: CASSPAAGEETQYF

v_call: TRBV29-1
j_call: TRBJ1-2
clone_size: few
cdr3_length: 13
cdr3_aa: CSVRTGENYGYTF

v_call: TRBV24-1
j_call: TRBJ2-5
clone_size: few
cdr3_length: 12
cdr3_aa: CATSDRAETQYF

v_call: TRBV4-1
j_call: TRBJ2-5
clone_size: -
cdr3_length: 18
cdr3_aa: CASSRTLGEGQGRETQYF

v_call: TRBV9
j_call: TRBJ2-5
clone_size: -
cdr3_length: 11
cdr3_aa: CASSEGRTQYF

v_call: TRBV5-1
j_call: TRBJ1-1
clone_size: -
cdr3_length: 14
cdr3_aa: CASSLVSRRQEAFF